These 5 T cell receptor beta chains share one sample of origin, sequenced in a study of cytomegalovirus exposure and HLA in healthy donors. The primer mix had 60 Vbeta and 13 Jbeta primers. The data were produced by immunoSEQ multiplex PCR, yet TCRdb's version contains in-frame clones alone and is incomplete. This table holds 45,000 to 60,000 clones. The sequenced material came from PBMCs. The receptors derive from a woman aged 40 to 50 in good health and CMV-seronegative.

CDR3 sequence (DNA): TGCGCCAGCAGCTTAGCGCCCGGGTCCTACAATGAGCAGTTCTTC. Amino acid sequence: CASSLAPGSYNEQFF. V usage is TRBV5-1 and J usage is TRBJ2-1, with D unresolved. In germline, CDR1 is SGHRS, CDR2 YFSETQ. CDR3 length equals 15 residues. V shed 2 bases and J shed 1 base, with 10 bases lying between them.

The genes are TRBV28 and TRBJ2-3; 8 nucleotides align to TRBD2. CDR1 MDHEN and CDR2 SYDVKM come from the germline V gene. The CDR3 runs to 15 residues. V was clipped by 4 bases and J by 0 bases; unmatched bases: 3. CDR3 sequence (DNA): TGTGCCAGCAGTTATAGCGGGAAGAGCACAGATACGCAGTATTTT. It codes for CASSYSGKSTDTQYF.

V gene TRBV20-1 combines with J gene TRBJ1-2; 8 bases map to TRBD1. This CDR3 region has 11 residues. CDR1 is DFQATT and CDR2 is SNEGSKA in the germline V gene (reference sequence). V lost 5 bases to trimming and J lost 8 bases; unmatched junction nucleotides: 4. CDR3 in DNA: TGCAGTGCTGGACAGGGAGGCGGCTACACCTTC. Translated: CSAGQGGGYTF.

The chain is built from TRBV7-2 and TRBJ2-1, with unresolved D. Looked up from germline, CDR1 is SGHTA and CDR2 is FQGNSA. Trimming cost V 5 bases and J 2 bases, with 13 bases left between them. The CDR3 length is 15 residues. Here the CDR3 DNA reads TGTGCCAGCAGCCCCGACCCAGGCCCCTACAATGAGCAGTTCTTC. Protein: CASSPDPGPYNEQFF.

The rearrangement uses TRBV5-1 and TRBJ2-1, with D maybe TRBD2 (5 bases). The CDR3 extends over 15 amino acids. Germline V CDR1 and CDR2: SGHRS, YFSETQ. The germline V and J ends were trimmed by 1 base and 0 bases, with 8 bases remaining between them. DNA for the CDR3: TGCGCCAGCAGCTTGATTGGGAGCTCCTACAATGAGCAGTTCTTC. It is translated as CASSLIGSSYNEQFF. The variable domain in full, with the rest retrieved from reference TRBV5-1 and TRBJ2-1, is KAGVTQTPRYLIKTRGQQVTLSCSPISGHRSVSWYQQTPGQGLQFLFEYFSETQRNKGNFPGRFSGRQFSNSRSEMNVSTLELGDSALYLCASSLIGSSYNEQFFGPGTRLTVL.